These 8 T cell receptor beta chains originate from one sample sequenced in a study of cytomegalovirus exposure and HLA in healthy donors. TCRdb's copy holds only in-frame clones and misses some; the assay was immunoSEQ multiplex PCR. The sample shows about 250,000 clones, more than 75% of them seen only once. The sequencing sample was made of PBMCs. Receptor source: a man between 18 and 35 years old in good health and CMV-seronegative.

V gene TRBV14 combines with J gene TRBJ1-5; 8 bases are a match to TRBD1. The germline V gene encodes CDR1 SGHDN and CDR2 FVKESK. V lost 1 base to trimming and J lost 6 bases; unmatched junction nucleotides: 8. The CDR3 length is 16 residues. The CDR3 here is CASSQVRSGGSQPQHF. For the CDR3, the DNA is TGTGCCAGCAGCCAAGTTCGTTCAGGGGGCTCTCAGCCCCAGCATTTT. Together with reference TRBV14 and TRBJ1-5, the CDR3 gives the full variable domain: EAGVTQFPSHSVIEKGQTVTLRCDPISGHDNLYWYRRVMGKEIKFLLHFVKESKQDESGMPNNRFLAERTGGTYSTLKVQPAELEDSGVYFCASSQVRSGGSQPQHFGDGTRLSIL.

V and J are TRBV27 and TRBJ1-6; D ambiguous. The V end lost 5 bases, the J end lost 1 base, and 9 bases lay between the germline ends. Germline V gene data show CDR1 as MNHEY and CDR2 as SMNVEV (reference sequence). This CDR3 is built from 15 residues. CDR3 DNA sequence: TGTGCCAGCAGTAATGAGGTATCCTATAATTCACCCCTCCACTTT. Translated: CASSNEVSYNSPLHF.

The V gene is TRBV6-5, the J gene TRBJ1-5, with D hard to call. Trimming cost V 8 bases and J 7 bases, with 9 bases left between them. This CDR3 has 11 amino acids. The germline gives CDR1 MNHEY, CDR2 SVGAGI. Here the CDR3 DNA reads TGTGCCAGCGGTCCACGGCAGCCCCAGCATTTT. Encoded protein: CASGPRQPQHF.

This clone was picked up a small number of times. CDR3 DNA: TGTGCCAGCAGCTCCCTAGCGGTCCCTTTTCCAGATACGCAGTATTTT. Its translation: CASSSLAVPFPDTQYF. V gene TRBV11-2 combines with J gene TRBJ2-3, with 7 bases matching TRBD2. V trimming: 4 bases; J trimming: 4 bases; junction bases outside the gene matches: 11. CDR1 is SGHAT and CDR2 is FQNNGV in the germline V gene. There are 16 residues in the CDR3.

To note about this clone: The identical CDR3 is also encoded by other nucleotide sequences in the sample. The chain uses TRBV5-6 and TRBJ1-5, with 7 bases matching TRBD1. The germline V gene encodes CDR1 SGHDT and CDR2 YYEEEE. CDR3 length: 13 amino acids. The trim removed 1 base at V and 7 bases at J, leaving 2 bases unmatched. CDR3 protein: CASSLTGEQPQHF. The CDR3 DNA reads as TGTGCCAGCAGCTTGACAGGGGAACAGCCCCAGCATTTT. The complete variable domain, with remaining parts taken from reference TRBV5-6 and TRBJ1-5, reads DAGVTQSPTHLIKTRGQQVTLRCSPKSGHDTVSWYQQALGQGPQFIFQYYEEEERQRGNFPDRFSGHQFPNYSSELNVNALLLGDSALYLCASSLTGEQPQHFGDGTRLSIL.

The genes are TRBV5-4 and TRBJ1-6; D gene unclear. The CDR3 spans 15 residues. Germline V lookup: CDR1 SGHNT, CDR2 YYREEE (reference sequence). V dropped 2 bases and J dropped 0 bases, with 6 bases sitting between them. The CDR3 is CASSLGSSYNSPLHF. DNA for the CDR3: TGTGCCAGCAGCTTAGGGAGCTCCTATAATTCACCCCTCCACTTT.

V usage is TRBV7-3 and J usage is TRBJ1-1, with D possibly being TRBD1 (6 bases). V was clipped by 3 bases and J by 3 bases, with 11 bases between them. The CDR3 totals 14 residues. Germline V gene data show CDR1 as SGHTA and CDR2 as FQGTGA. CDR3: CASSLGGLDTEAFF. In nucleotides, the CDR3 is TGTGCCAGCAGCTTGGGGGGGCTGGACACTGAAGCTTTCTTT.

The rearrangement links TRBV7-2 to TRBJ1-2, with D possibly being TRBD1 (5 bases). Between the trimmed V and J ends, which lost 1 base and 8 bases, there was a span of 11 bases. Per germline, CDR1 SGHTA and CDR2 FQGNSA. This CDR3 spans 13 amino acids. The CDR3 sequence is CASSLGRVGGYTF. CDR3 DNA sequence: TGTGCCAGCAGCTTAGGCAGGGTAGGCGGCTACACCTTC.